This T cell receptor beta chain was obtained from a study of blood T cell repertoires in COVID-19. There are 14 residues in the CDR3. Trimming left V 5 bases short and J 2 bases short, with 10 bases between. The germline V gene encodes CDR1 SGHKS and CDR2 YYEKEE (reference sequence). Grouping used clinical history reported by participants in a survey and questionnaire. How the authors handled the data: Amplification from reference gene primers served as the basis for estimated nucleated cell counts. Some clones are missing from TCRdb's copy, which holds only in-frame ones; the method was immunoSEQ multiplex PCR. From that table come the V and J calls and clone size; the DNA was used to work out D and trimming. The data contain 200,000 to 300,000 clones, about 87% of them singletons.

Source material: PBMCs or T cells enriched from blood (not recorded which). The sequence was obtained from a woman in her forties with acute COVID-19. The chain has TRBV5-5 and TRBJ1-4; D gene ambiguous. Written as DNA, the CDR3 is TGTGCCAGCAGAGCAGACTCCACTAATGAAAAACTGTTTTTT. As protein: CASRADSTNEKLFF.